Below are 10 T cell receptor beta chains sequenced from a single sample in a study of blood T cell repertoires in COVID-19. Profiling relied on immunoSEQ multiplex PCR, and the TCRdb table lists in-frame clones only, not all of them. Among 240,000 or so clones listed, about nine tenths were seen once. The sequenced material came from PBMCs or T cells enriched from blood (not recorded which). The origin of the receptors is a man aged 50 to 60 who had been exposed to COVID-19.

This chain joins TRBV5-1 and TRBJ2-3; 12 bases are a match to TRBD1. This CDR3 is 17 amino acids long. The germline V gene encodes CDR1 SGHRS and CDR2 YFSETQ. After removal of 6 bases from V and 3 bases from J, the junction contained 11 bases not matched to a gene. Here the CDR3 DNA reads TGCGCCAGCAAGAGGCTCCCGGGACAGGGGGCGACAGATACGCAGTATTTT. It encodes CASKRLPGQGATDTQYF.

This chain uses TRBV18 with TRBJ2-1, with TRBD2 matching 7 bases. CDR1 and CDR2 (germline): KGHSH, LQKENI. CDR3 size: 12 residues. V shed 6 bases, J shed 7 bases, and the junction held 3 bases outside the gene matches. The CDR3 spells CASSRSGNEQFF. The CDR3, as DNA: TGTGCCAGCTCTCGTAGCGGGAATGAGCAGTTCTTC.

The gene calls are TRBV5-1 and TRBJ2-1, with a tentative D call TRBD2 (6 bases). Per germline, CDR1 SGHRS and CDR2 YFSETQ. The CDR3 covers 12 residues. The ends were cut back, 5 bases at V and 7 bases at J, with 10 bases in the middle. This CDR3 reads CASRTRPNEQFF. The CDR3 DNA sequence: TGCGCCAGCAGGACTAGGCCGAATGAGCAGTTCTTC.

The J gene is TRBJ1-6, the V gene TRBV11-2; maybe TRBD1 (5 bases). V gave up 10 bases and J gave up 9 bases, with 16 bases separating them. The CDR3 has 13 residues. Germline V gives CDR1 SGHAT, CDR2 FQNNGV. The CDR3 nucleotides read TGTGCCACCTCCCGGACGGGGGGTTCACCCCTCCACTTT. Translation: CATSRTGGSPLHF.

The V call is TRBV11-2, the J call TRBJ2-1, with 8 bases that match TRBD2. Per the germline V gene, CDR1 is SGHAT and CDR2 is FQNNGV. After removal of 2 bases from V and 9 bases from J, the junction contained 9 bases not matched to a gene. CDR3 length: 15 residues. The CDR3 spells CASSLWRGVVGEQFF. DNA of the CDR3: TGTGCCAGCAGCTTATGGCGGGGGGTGGTCGGTGAGCAGTTCTTC.

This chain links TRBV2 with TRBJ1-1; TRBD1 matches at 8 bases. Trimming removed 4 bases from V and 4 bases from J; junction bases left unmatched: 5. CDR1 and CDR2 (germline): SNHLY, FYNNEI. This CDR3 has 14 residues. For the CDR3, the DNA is TGTGCCAGCAGTGGGGACAGGAGGCCCACTGAAGCTTTCTTT. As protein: CASSGDRRPTEAFF.

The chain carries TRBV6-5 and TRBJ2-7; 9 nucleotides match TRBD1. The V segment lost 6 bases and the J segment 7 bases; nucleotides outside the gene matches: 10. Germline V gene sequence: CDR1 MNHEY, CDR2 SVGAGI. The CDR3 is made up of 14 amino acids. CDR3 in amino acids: CASRPGQGLLEQYF. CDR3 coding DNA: TGTGCCAGCAGACCGGGACAGGGCCTCTTAGAGCAGTACTTC.

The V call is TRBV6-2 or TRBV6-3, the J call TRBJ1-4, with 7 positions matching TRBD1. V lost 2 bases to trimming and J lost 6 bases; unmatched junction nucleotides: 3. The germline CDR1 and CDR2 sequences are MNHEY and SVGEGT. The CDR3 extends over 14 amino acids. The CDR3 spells CASSYHDRDEKLFF. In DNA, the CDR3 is TGTGCCAGCAGTTACCACGACAGGGATGAAAAACTGTTTTTT.

CDR3 region: CASLSGTGSWNNQPQHF. The CDR3 DNA sequence: TGTGCCAGCCTCAGCGGGACAGGGTCGTGGAACAATCAGCCCCAGCATTTT. The rearrangement links TRBV28 to TRBJ1-5, with 9 bases that match TRBD1. Germline V CDR1 and CDR2: MDHEN, SYDVKM. CDR3 length: 17 residues. Trimming at V came to 8 bases and at J to 3 bases, leaving 14 bases not matched to a gene.

The CDR3 spells CASSVAGQGTGELFF. In nucleotides, the CDR3 is TGTGCCAGCAGCGTAGCTGGACAGGGAACCGGGGAGCTGTTTTTT. This rearrangement joins TRBV9 to TRBJ2-2, with 8 positions matching TRBD1. V dropped 0 bases and J dropped 5; count of bases not matched to a gene: 3. The CDR3 runs 15 residues. Germline CDR1 reads SGDLS; CDR2 reads YYNGEE.